This T cell receptor beta chain comes out of a study of response to subunit inactivated influenza vaccine (dated by TCRdb to between 2017 and 2018). For the wider study: Deep quantitative profiling of the T cell receptor repertoire was used in the study to follow responses to a trivalent subunit inactivated influenza vaccine. General study outcomes and caveats: The authors suggested that each seasonal influenza vaccination may recruit only a limited number of new T cells.

Of note for this clonotype: Its antigen target is currently unknown. No qualities accompany the bases; no much larger clone lies one base away.

Receptor amplification or capture employed RT-PCR. The sequencing machine was an Illumina HiSeq 2500. Starting from the raw public reads, TCRdb applied fastp trimming at Q25, assembled clones with MiXCR and retained in-frame beta chains. Each record represents a unique CDR3 protein, reported with the most common genes and DNA among its rows. Present in this sample are about 780,000 distinct CDR3 sequences, under 20% of which were seen just once. Roughly 11% of the sample is taken by the ten largest. CDR1 is given as MNHEY and CDR2 as SVGAGI, both from the germline V gene. CDR3 length: 16 amino acids, cysteine to phenylalanine. Only the CDR3 DNA is retained, 48 bases long and in frame from the first base. The V and J ends are trimmed by 3 bases and 5 bases, leaving 16 bases between them.

The material sequenced was PBMCs from blood, taken more than 4 days after vaccination. Rearrangement joined TRBV6-5 to TRBJ2-2, with an unclear D gene assignment. The receptor was derived from a middle-aged man who received an inactivated influenza vaccine. Donor details come from another sample of the same person, matched by shared clones. The sequence in DNA is TGTGCCAGCAGTTATCAGACCACGGTGCAGACCGGGGAGCTGTTTTTT. This sequence encodes CASSYQTTVQTGELFF.